The source of this T cell receptor beta chain is a study of shared clonotypes between healthy human individuals. The study's findings and limits: Naive subsets usually exceeded memory subsets in estimated richness.

The V gene's germline CDR1 is SGHRS and CDR2 YFSETQ. The CDR3 runs 15 residues. Deletions cut 4 bases from V and 0 bases from J, with 10 bases between. A note on this clone: Antigen: not known.

Roughly 33,000 T cell genomes, or roughly 200 ng DNA, went into the sorted-subset replicate PCRs. Produced via immunoSEQ multiplex PCR; TCRdb's table is partial and in-frame only. Among some 2 million clones, around 95% were seen once, and the ten largest hold approximately 0.13%. The sample consisted of naive CD4+ T cells sorted from blood. Subset noted: CD45RA+ positively selected. V usage is TRBV5-1 and J usage is TRBJ1-4; D not certain. The sequence was collected from a man aged 18 to 35 in good health. CDR3 sequence reads: CASSPTPATNEKLFF. In DNA form, the CDR3 reads TGCGCCAGCAGCCCGACCCCTGCAACTAATGAAAAACTGTTTTTT.